A selection of T cell receptor beta chains follows, all from one sample in a study of blood T cell repertoires in COVID-19. Assay: immunoSEQ multiplex PCR; the TCRdb copy retains only in-frame clones and omits some. The sample carries approximately 70,000 clones, approximately 88% recorded once. Sequenced input: peripheral blood. Receptors originate from a man aged 80 or over with active or convalescent COVID-19. Both conserved end residues are part of each CDR3. The D gene is left open where the match is weak. Clone size is shown for a subset of rows, as once, few, many or a class of expanded clone.

cdr3_nt: TGTGCCAGTAGTGCGGCTCTCTCTGGAAACACCATATATTTT
cdr3_aa: CASSAALSGNTIYF
j_call: TRBJ1-3
clone_size: once
d_call: -
v_call: TRBV19

cdr3_nt: TGCGCCAGCAGTCATGGCTTGAACACCGGGGAGCTGTTTTTT
cdr3_aa: CASSHGLNTGELFF
j_call: TRBJ2-2
clone_size: -
d_call: -
v_call: TRBV10-1

cdr3_nt: TGTGCCAGCAGGCCGGGACAGGGTGACTCTGGAAACACCATATATTTT
cdr3_aa: CASRPGQGDSGNTIYF
j_call: TRBJ1-3
clone_size: -
d_call: TRBD1
v_call: TRBV6-6

cdr3_nt: TGTGCCAGCAGCTTGGGTGGGGCTGCAACTAATGAAAAACTGTTTTTT
cdr3_aa: CASSLGGAATNEKLFF
j_call: TRBJ1-4
clone_size: -
d_call: -
v_call: TRBV5-4

cdr3_nt: TGTGCCAGCGCGCAGGGTGGCGCCGGGGAGCTGTTTTTT
cdr3_aa: CASAQGGAGELFF
j_call: TRBJ2-2
clone_size: -
d_call: -
v_call: TRBV2

cdr3_nt: TGTGCCAGCAGTTCCCAGGGCAGGGGGAGCTCTGGGGCCAACGTCCTGACTTTC
cdr3_aa: CASSSQGRGSSGANVLTF
j_call: TRBJ2-6
clone_size: -
d_call: TRBD1
v_call: TRBV28

cdr3_nt: TGTGCCAGCAGCCAAGATTCTGCCGGGGAGCTGTTTTTT
cdr3_aa: CASSQDSAGELFF
j_call: TRBJ2-2
clone_size: -
d_call: -
v_call: TRBV3-1/TRBV3-2

cdr3_nt: TGTGCCAGCAGCCCCGGGACAGGGGTCTCGAATCAGCCCCAGCATTTT
cdr3_aa: CASSPGTGVSNQPQHF
j_call: TRBJ1-5
clone_size: -
d_call: TRBD1
v_call: TRBV6-2/TRBV6-3

cdr3_nt: TGCGCCAGCAGCCAAGATGGGGGGGCCACAGATACGCAGTATTTT
cdr3_aa: CASSQDGGATDTQYF
j_call: TRBJ2-3
clone_size: -
d_call: -
v_call: TRBV4-1

cdr3_nt: TGTGCCAGCAGCCCTAGCGGCACCCCACGGCAGTACTTC
cdr3_aa: CASSPSGTPRQYF
j_call: TRBJ2-7
clone_size: -
d_call: TRBD2
v_call: TRBV7-2

cdr3_nt: TGTGCCAGCAGTTTGGGACAGCCCTACGAGCAGTACTTC
cdr3_aa: CASSLGQPYEQYF
j_call: TRBJ2-7
clone_size: -
d_call: TRBD1
v_call: TRBV27

cdr3_nt: TGTGCCAGCAGCAATTGGGGCTCTGAGACCCAGTACTTC
cdr3_aa: CASSNWGSETQYF
j_call: TRBJ2-5
clone_size: -
d_call: -
v_call: TRBV6-5

cdr3_nt: TGTGCCAGCAGCCAGAGAGACAGGTACAATGAGCAGTTCTTC
cdr3_aa: CASSQRDRYNEQFF
j_call: TRBJ2-1
clone_size: few
d_call: -
v_call: TRBV14